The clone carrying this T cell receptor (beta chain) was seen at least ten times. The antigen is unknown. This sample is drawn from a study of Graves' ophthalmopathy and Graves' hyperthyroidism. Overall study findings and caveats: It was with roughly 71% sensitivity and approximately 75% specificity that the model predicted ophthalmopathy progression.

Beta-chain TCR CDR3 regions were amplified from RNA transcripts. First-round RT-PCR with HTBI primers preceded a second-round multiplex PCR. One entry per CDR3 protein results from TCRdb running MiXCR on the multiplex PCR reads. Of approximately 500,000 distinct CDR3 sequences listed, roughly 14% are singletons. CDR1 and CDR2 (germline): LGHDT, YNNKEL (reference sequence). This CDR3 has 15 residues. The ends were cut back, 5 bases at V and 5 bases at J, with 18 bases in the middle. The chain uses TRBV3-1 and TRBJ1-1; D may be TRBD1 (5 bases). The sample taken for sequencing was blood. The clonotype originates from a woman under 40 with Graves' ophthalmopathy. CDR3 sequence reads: CASSSLPPGGTEAFF. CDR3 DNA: TGTGCCAGCAGCTCCTTGCCTCCGGGGGGGACTGAAGCTTTCTTT.